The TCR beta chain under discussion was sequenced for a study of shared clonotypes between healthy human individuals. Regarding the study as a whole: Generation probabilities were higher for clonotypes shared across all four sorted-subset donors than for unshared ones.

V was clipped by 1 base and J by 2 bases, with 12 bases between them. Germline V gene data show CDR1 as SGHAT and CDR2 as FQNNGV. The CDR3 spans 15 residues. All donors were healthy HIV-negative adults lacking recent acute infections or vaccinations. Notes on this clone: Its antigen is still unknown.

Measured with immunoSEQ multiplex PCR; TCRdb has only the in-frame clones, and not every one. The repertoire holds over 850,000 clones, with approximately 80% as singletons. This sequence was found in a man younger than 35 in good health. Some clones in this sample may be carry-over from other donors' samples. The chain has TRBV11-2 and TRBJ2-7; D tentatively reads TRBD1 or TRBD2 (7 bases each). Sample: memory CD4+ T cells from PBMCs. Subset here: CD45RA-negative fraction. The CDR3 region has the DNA TGTGCCAGCAGCTTAGTACAGGGGAGGGCCTACGAGCAGTACTTC. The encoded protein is CASSLVQGRAYEQYF.